This TCR beta chain was sequenced in a study of T cell responses to AZD1222 COVID-19 vaccine. TCRdb's copy holds only in-frame clones and misses some; the assay was immunoSEQ multiplex PCR. In the table there are roughly 110,000 clones, under 95% of which are singletons. Germline V lookup: CDR1 MNHEY, CDR2 SMNVEV (reference sequence). The CDR3 length is 17 residues. Trimming shortened V by 2 bases and J by 1 base, and 15 bases separated the two germline ends. As concerns this clone: Its target is unknown.

Notes on the study in general: Donors in the cohort were predominantly white British and more often female, and clonal diversity was possibly underestimated. Baseline serology detected seropositivity in only a handful of AZD1222 recipients. Breadth and depth of Spike-specific TCRs rose after two AZD1222 doses.

This TCR was sampled from an adult in good health. The sequencing here drew on peripheral blood, taken on day 0 of AZD1222 vaccination. The chain joins TRBV27 to TRBJ2-1; D is perhaps TRBD1 (5 bases). Here the CDR3 reads CASSLGAGLPSYNEQFF. As DNA, the CDR3 is TGTGCCAGCAGTTTAGGGGCAGGGCTTCCTTCCTACAATGAGCAGTTCTTC.